These 7 T cell receptor beta chains were sequenced from one sample in a study of T cells in Graves' hyperthyroidism and ophthalmopathy. RNA transcripts yielded amplified TCR beta CDR3 regions. HTBI primers drove first-round RT-PCR of the TCR CDR3. One entry per CDR3 protein, called by TCRdb with MiXCR from the multiplex PCR reads. The table shows 450,000 to 650,000 distinct CDR3 sequences, with about a sixth occurring only once. The sample consisted of blood. The source of these receptors is a woman aged 18-30 years with Graves' ophthalmopathy.

V and J are TRBV6-2 or TRBV6-3 and TRBJ2-2; 7 bases fit TRBD1. V trimming: 2 bases; J trimming: 3 bases; junction bases outside the gene matches: 6. This CDR3 is 16 amino acids long. Germline CDR1 reads MNHEY; CDR2 reads SVGEGT. This CDR3 reads CASSYPWTGDTGELFF. The CDR3 DNA sequence: TGTGCCAGCAGTTACCCCTGGACAGGCGACACCGGGGAGCTGTTTTTT.

With regard to this clonotype: This may be a read error, as it is one base from a much larger clone. This chain links TRBV2 with TRBJ1-5; a weak D match, TRBD1 (6 bases). The germline CDR1 and CDR2 sequences are SNHLY and FYNNEI. The CDR3 sequence is 14 residues long. V lost 7 bases and J lost 6, with 16 bases in between. This chain's CDR3 is CASTGGAFSQPQHF. The CDR3 nucleotides are TGTGCCAGCACGGGGGGCGCCTTCAGTCAGCCCCAGCATTTT.

Many counts were recorded for this clonotype. The chain couples TRBV6-5 to TRBJ1-1; 7 nucleotides align to TRBD1. CDR3 length equals 15 residues. V shed 0 bases and J 6 bases; nucleotides not matched to a gene: 7. CDR1 and CDR2 from the germline V gene are MNHEY and SVGAGI. CDR3 protein: CASSYSETGLAEAFF. The CDR3 coding sequence is TGTGCCAGCAGTTACTCAGAGACAGGGCTCGCTGAAGCTTTCTTT.

V and J are TRBV7-9 and TRBJ2-6; 8 bases are shared with TRBD1. Germline V CDR1 and CDR2: SEHNR, FQNEAQ (reference sequence). This CDR3 contains 16 residues. V lost 5 bases to trimming and J lost 3 bases; unmatched junction nucleotides: 6. The CDR3 bases are TGTGCCAGCAGCCTGTGGACAGGGTTTGGGGCCAACGTCCTGACTTTC. Its translation is CASSLWTGFGANVLTF.

The J gene is TRBJ1-2, the V gene TRBV7-9; 9 bases fit TRBD1. CDR3 size: 14 residues. Trimming cost V 5 bases and J 8 bases; bases outside gene matches: 9. CDR1 is SEHNR, CDR2 FQNEAQ, per germline (reference sequence). This chain's CDR3 is CASSSLTGGKGYTF. The CDR3 nucleotides read TGTGCCAGCAGCAGTCTTACAGGGGGCAAGGGCTACACCTTC.

V gene TRBV28 combines with J gene TRBJ1-3, with TRBD1 as a possible D gene (6 bases). The CDR3 covers 16 residues. Germline lookup yields CDR1 MDHEN and CDR2 SYDVKM. The V and J ends lost 2 bases and 0 bases respectively, with 11 bases between them. CDR3 DNA: TGTGCCAGCAGTTTAGGGGGACAAATCTCTGGAAACACCATATATTTT. Its protein product is CASSLGGQISGNTIYF.

This clonotype was picked up many times. V gene TRBV27 combines with J gene TRBJ2-7, with TRBD2 matching over 9 bases. The V and J ends lost 4 bases and 4 bases, in that order; junction bases with no gene match: 5. Germline loops: CDR1 MNHEY, CDR2 SMNVEV (reference sequence). This CDR3 spans 14 amino acids. The chain's CDR3 is CASSYQLAGYEQYF. DNA for the CDR3: TGTGCCAGCAGTTATCAACTAGCGGGTTACGAGCAGTACTTC.